A single sample gave rise to the 28 T cell receptor beta chains below, sequenced in a study of blood T cell repertoires in COVID-19. Produced via immunoSEQ multiplex PCR; TCRdb's table is partial and in-frame only. Of about 250,000 clones in the sample, 83% were seen once. Sequenced: peripheral blood. The receptors shown here come from a human donor in a cohort sampled during active COVID-19.

The gene calls are TRBV2 and TRBJ2-1; D is unclear. This CDR3 region has 12 residues. Trimming pared 6 bases from V and 7 bases from J, leaving 10 bases between. From germline, CDR1 is SNHLY and CDR2 FYNNEI. CDR3 region: CASRAYSNEQFF. CDR3 nucleotides: TGTGCCAGCAGAGCCTATAGTAATGAGCAGTTCTTC.

The chain joins TRBV21-1 to TRBJ2-3; TRBD1, as called in the table, went unchecked against the DNA. TRBV21-1 is annotated as a pseudogene. The CDR3 runs 15 residues. This chain's CDR3 is CASSKNTASTDTQYF. CDR3 DNA sequence: TGTGCCAGCAGCAAAAACACCGCTAGCACAGATACGCAGTATTTT.

The genes are TRBV28 and TRBJ2-7, with 11 bases that match TRBD1. Germline V lookup: CDR1 MDHEN, CDR2 SYDVKM. The V segment lost 7 bases and the J segment 3 bases; nucleotides outside the gene matches: 8. The CDR3 runs to 15 residues. The CDR3: CASKAGTGGHYEQYF. The CDR3 nucleotides read TGTGCCAGCAAGGCCGGGACAGGGGGACACTACGAGCAGTACTTC.

This clone was counted once. The V call is TRBV3-1 (or the pseudogene TRBV3-2), the J call TRBJ2-3; 7 bases align to TRBD2. Per the germline V gene, CDR1 is LGHDT and CDR2 is YNNKEL (reference sequence). Trimming removed 0 bases from V and 5 bases from J; junction bases left unmatched: 11. The CDR3 covers 17 residues. CDR3 bases: TGTGCCAGCAGCCAAGATAACGGGCTAGCGGAGCGAGATACGCAGTATTTT. Translation: CASSQDNGLAERDTQYF.

The genes are TRBV18 and TRBJ2-1, with 9 bases lining up with TRBD2. V shed 4 bases and J 5 bases; nucleotides not matched to a gene: 3. The CDR3 runs to 14 residues. Germline V gives CDR1 KGHSH, CDR2 LQKENI. The CDR3 DNA is TGTGCCAGCTCACGGCGGGAGGGCCACAATGAGCAGTTCTTC. It yields the protein CASSRREGHNEQFF.

The chain recombines TRBV5-6 with TRBJ2-1, with TRBD1 identical over 9 bases. CDR3 length: 15 residues. Trimming cost V 5 bases and J 1 base; bases outside gene matches: 4. The V gene's germline CDR1 is SGHDT and CDR2 YYEEEE. CDR3 protein: CASRLTGGSYNEQFF. The CDR3 DNA reads TGTGCCAGCAGACTGACAGGGGGATCCTACAATGAGCAGTTCTTC.

To note about this clone: This sample also contains other DNA sequences that code for the same CDR3. This chain connects TRBV12-3 or TRBV12-4 to TRBJ2-1; D is unclear. This CDR3 comprises 12 residues. V dropped 6 bases and J dropped 9 bases, with 12 bases sitting between them. CDR3 coding DNA: TGTGCCAGCAGCCTAGGAGTTGGTGAGCAGTTCTTC. Protein: CASSLGVGEQFF.

The genes are TRBV29-1 and TRBJ2-6, with 7 bases identical to TRBD1. Looked up from germline, CDR1 is SQVTM and CDR2 is ANQGSEA. The CDR3 has 15 residues. V lost 3 bases, J lost 0 bases, and 2 bases stayed unmatched. The CDR3 sequence is CSVETGSSGANVLTF. Here the CDR3 DNA reads TGCAGCGTTGAGACAGGGAGCTCTGGGGCCAACGTCCTGACTTTC.

V is TRBV10-1 and J is TRBJ2-7; maybe TRBD1 (6 bases). This CDR3 has 13 residues. The V end lost 4 bases, the J end lost 5 bases, and 12 bases lay between the germline ends. The V gene's germline CDR1 is WNHNN and CDR2 SYGVQD (reference sequence). CDR3 in DNA: TGCGCCAGCAGTGTGGACAGAACAGACGAGCAGTACTTC. Protein: CASSVDRTDEQYF.

V gene TRBV25-1 combines with J gene TRBJ2-7; TRBD1 matches at 8 bases. Germline V lookup: CDR1 MGHDK, CDR2 SYGVNS. J gave up 0 bases and V 7 bases, and 5 bases lay outside the gene matches. The CDR3 is 14 amino acids. For the CDR3, the DNA is TGTGCCAGCAACCAGGGGGCGGACTCCTACGAGCAGTACTTC. Encoded protein: CASNQGADSYEQYF.

This clone was detected only once. The chain has TRBV18 and TRBJ2-5; 10 bases agree with TRBD1. The junction had 4 bases not matched to a gene; V was cut back by 1 base and J by 2 bases. CDR1 and CDR2 from the germline V gene are KGHSH and LQKENI. The CDR3 length is 16 residues. The CDR3 bases are TGTGCCAGCTCACCACGGACAGGGGGGGCGCAAGAGACCCAGTACTTC. It translates to CASSPRTGGAQETQYF. The variable domain in full, with the rest retrieved from reference TRBV18 and TRBJ2-5, is NAGVMQNPRHLVRRRGQEARLRCSPMKGHSHVYWYRQLPEEGLKFMVYLQKENIIDESGMPKERFSAEFPKEGPSILRIQQVVRGDSAAYFCASSPRTGGAQETQYFGPGTRLLVL.

This clone has ten or more counts. This chain links TRBV28 with TRBJ1-3; D gene uncertain. The CDR3 consists of 13 residues. V lost 7 bases to trimming and J lost 0 bases, with 7 bases between them. CDR1 is MDHEN and CDR2 is SYDVKM in the germline V gene. In nucleotides, the CDR3 is TGTGCCAGCATGATAGACTCTGGAAACACCATATATTTT. Its protein is CASMIDSGNTIYF.

The chain carries TRBV10-1 and TRBJ2-3; 14 bases match TRBD2. The ends lost 6 bases at V and 6 bases at J; junction bases unmatched: 5. The CDR3 runs to 15 residues. Germline assignment: CDR1 WNHNN and CDR2 SYGVQD (reference sequence). The CDR3 protein is CASRHGTSGSDTQYF. The DNA for the CDR3 is TGCGCCAGCAGACACGGGACTAGCGGGAGCGATACGCAGTATTTT.

This chain uses TRBV11-2 with TRBJ2-1; 10 positions agree with TRBD1. V was clipped by 5 bases and J by 8 bases; unmatched bases: 6. This CDR3 contains 14 residues. CDR1 and CDR2 from the germline V gene are SGHAT and FQNNGV. The CDR3 region is CASSDPGQGHEQFF. Here the CDR3 DNA reads TGTGCCAGCAGCGACCCGGGACAGGGGCATGAGCAGTTCTTC.

V usage is TRBV5-5 and J usage is TRBJ1-5; 7 nucleotides line up with TRBD1. CDR1 is SGHKS, CDR2 YYEKEE, per germline (reference sequence). This CDR3 spans 15 amino acids. V was clipped by 4 bases and J by 2 bases; unmatched bases: 6. The CDR3 DNA reads TGTGCCAGCAGCCCGGACAGGCGGGGCAATCAGCCCCAGCATTTT. It codes for CASSPDRRGNQPQHF.

J is TRBJ1-3 and V is TRBV6-5; D is ambiguous. V was trimmed by 6 bases and J by 4 bases, leaving 13 bases between them. Germline V gene lookup returns CDR1 MNHEY and CDR2 SVGAGI. The CDR3 spans 14 residues. As DNA, the CDR3 is TGTGCCAGCAGAACACGCAGTCAAGGAAACACCATATATTTT. Translating it yields CASRTRSQGNTIYF.

The chain uses TRBV28 and TRBJ1-5; 8 bases fit TRBD1. Germline V CDR1 and CDR2: MDHEN, SYDVKM. The CDR3 runs to 14 residues. With 8 bases clipped from V and 5 bases from J, the junction kept 8 bases outside the gene matches. The CDR3 DNA is TGTGCCAGCCTTCTAGGACAGGGTTATCAGCCCCAGCATTTT. Translating gives CASLLGQGYQPQHF.

Note on this clone: At one of its ends the junction is not consistent with the germline gene, which may arise from a read error. This sequence joins TRBV6-1 and TRBJ2-5; maybe TRBD2 (5 bases). The CDR3 is 14 residues long. Germline V gene sequence: CDR1 MNHNS, CDR2 SASEGT. In DNA, the CDR3 is TGTGCCAGCAGTGAAATCCTAGCACAAGGGACCCAGTACTTC. Translating it yields CASSEILAQGTQYF.

The CDR3 sequence: CASSPLTSNYNEQFF. DNA for the CDR3: TGTGCCAGCTCACCTTTGACTAGTAATTACAATGAGCAGTTCTTC. This chain links TRBV18 with TRBJ2-1, with D possibly TRBD2 on 6 matching bases. Germline CDR1 is KGHSH and CDR2 is LQKENI. V shed 3 bases and J shed 4 bases, with 13 bases lying between them. This CDR3 is 15 amino acids long.

This clone has just one count. This chain connects TRBV6-2 or TRBV6-3 to TRBJ2-6; tentative D call: TRBD2 (6 bases). Trimming removed 5 bases at V and 2 bases at J, with 10 bases between. Per germline, CDR1 MNHEY and CDR2 SVGEGT. The CDR3 is made up of 15 amino acids. The CDR3 region is CASSRSGAGANVLTF. The CDR3 DNA is TGTGCCAGCAGTAGGTCGGGGGCTGGGGCCAACGTCCTGACTTTC.

The CDR3 loop is CASSSGTGVSYEQYF. In DNA form, the CDR3 reads TGTGCCAGCAGCTCCGGGACAGGGGTCTCCTACGAGCAGTACTTC. This chain uses TRBV28 with TRBJ2-7; 10 bases are shared with TRBD1. Looked up from germline, CDR1 is MDHEN and CDR2 is SYDVKM. Germline trimming cut 6 bases from V and 0 bases from J; bases unmatched to any gene: 5. CDR3 length: 15 residues.

V usage is TRBV6-5 and J usage is TRBJ1-2, with D perhaps TRBD1 (5 bases). The germline gives CDR1 MNHEY, CDR2 SVGAGI. V was clipped by 0 bases and J by 3 bases, with 11 bases between them. CDR3 size: 15 residues. CDR3 amino acids: CASSYSGGRDYGYTF. The CDR3 region has the DNA TGTGCCAGCAGTTACTCGGGGGGGAGGGACTATGGCTACACCTTC.

The chain is built from TRBV5-1 and TRBJ2-3, with 12 positions matching TRBD2. The CDR3 is 17 amino acids. J gave up 4 bases and V 1 base, and 7 bases lay outside the gene matches. Germline V gives CDR1 SGHRS, CDR2 YFSETQ. CDR3 in DNA: TGCGCCAGCAGCTTGCAGACTAGCGGGGGTTATTCAGATACGCAGTATTTT. Translated, it gives CASSLQTSGGYSDTQYF.

V gene TRBV5-6 combines with J gene TRBJ1-1; D is possibly TRBD1 (6 bases). Germline CDR1 is SGHDT and CDR2 is YYEEEE. The CDR3 spans 18 residues. Between the trimmed V and J ends, which lost 7 bases and 1 base, there was a span of 26 bases. DNA of the CDR3: TGTGCCAGCGGGGGCCTCCGGGACGGACGGATACCGAACACTGAAGCTTTCTTT. Translated, it gives CASGGLRDGRIPNTEAFF.

The chain is built from TRBV28 and TRBJ2-2, with TRBD1 identical over 7 bases. The CDR3 spans 16 residues. Germline assignment: CDR1 MDHEN and CDR2 SYDVKM. V lost 2 bases to trimming and J lost 2 bases; unmatched junction nucleotides: 5. CDR3 nucleotides: TGTGCCAGCAGTTTAGGTGGGACAGCTAACACCGGGGAGCTGTTTTTT. Translating it yields CASSLGGTANTGELFF.

This clone has only one observation. V gene TRBV2 combines with J gene TRBJ2-7; a possible D gene is TRBD2 (5 bases). Germline CDR1 reads SNHLY; CDR2 reads FYNNEI. V was clipped by 7 bases and J by 2 bases, with 9 bases between them. The length of the CDR3 is 12 residues. The CDR3 nucleotides are TGTGCCAGCATGCCGGGGACCTACGAGCAGTACTTC. Translated: CASMPGTYEQYF.

The rearrangement uses TRBV15 and TRBJ2-1; 7 bases line up with TRBD2. Looked up from germline, CDR1 is LNHNV and CDR2 is YYDKDF (reference sequence). The CDR3 is 12 residues long. After removal of 6 bases from V and 9 bases from J, the junction contained 5 bases not matched to a gene. CDR3 protein: CATRSGLPEQFF. The CDR3 nucleotides are TGTGCCACCAGATCGGGACTACCTGAGCAGTTCTTC.

The rearrangement joins TRBV5-5 to TRBJ1-4; weak D call: TRBD1 (5 bases). Per the germline V gene, CDR1 is SGHKS and CDR2 is YYEKEE (reference sequence). There are 14 residues in the CDR3. V was clipped by 3 bases and J by 1 base, with 7 bases between them. The CDR3 sequence: CASSWGGTNEKLFF. CDR3 DNA sequence: TGTGCCAGCAGCTGGGGCGGAACTAATGAAAAACTGTTTTTT.